The next 5 T cell receptor beta chains were all read from a single sample in a study of blood T cells in healthy people across ages. A second PCR of about 7 to 11 cycles used a sample-barcoded 5' primer and a J-beta primer mix. TCRdb reanalysed the 5' RACE reads using MiXCR and keeps one entry per CDR3 protein. The sample includes 1.2 million to 1.5 million distinct CDR3 sequences, roughly 40% of them seen just once. The sample comprised blood. The origin of the receptors is a woman aged 18-29 years in good health.

The rearrangement uses TRBV4-1 and TRBJ1-4, with TRBD1 matching over 9 bases. Germline assignment: CDR1 MGHRA and CDR2 YSYEKL. After removal of 0 bases from V and 4 bases from J, the junction contained 9 bases not matched to a gene. The CDR3 consists of 18 residues. The CDR3 here is CASSQDPRDRANNEKLFF. Here the CDR3 DNA reads TGCGCCAGCAGCCAAGACCCCCGGGACAGGGCCAATAATGAAAAACTGTTTTTT.

The chain uses TRBV25-1 and TRBJ2-5, with a possible D match to TRBD2 (10 bases). Trimming took 4 bases from V and 1 from J, leaving 19 bases between them. This CDR3 is 17 amino acids long. Germline CDR1 reads MGHDK; CDR2 reads SYGVNS. The CDR3 spells CASSGGQGTSVQETQYF. In nucleotides, the CDR3 is TGTGCCAGCAGTGGAGGACAGGGGACTAGCGTCCAAGAGACCCAGTACTTC.

This chain links TRBV27 with TRBJ1-1, with D uncertain. Germline CDR1 MNHEY, CDR2 SMNVEV (reference sequence). With 4 bases removed from V and 1 base from J, the gap between germline ends came to 10 bases. The CDR3 has 14 residues. The DNA for the CDR3 is TGTGCCAGCAGTTCGACGCCGGGGAACACTGAAGCTTTCTTT. Residues: CASSSTPGNTEAFF.

The sample holds a few counts of this clonotype. The chain recombines TRBV27 with TRBJ2-4, with D perhaps TRBD1 (6 bases). There are 14 residues in the CDR3. Trimming stripped 2 bases from V and 6 bases from J, with 11 bases between. CDR1 is MNHEY, CDR2 SMNVEV, per germline (reference sequence). The CDR3 nucleotides are TGTGCCAGCAGTTTAAGACTGGGGGCAAACATTCAGTACTTC. This translates into CASSLRLGANIQYF.

This clonotype was counted a few times. The rearrangement joins TRBV12-3 or TRBV12-4 to TRBJ2-3; D possibly corresponds to TRBD2 (6 bases). V lost 6 bases to trimming and J lost 5 bases, with 18 bases between them. The CDR3 spans 15 residues. CDR3 nucleotide sequence: TGTGCCAGCAGCCCGGGCGGGGCGGTGGGAGATACGCAGTATTTT. Protein sequence: CASSPGGAVGDTQYF.